The source of this T cell receptor (beta chain) is a study of cytomegalovirus exposure and HLA in healthy donors. As for the study in general: An analysis done earlier identified 90 million to 120 million unique TCR beta sequences from around 180 million T cells. An early data release held some 85 million unique TCRs from HLA-typed donors. The study, taken as a whole, reports: A later analysis linked a missense variant in DCLRE1C to the trimming of TCR beta V and J genes.

Both 60 Vbeta primers and 13 Jbeta primers went into the PCR. Profiled with immunoSEQ multiplex PCR; TCRdb holds only in-frame clones, not every one. The sample yields 75,000 to 85,000 clones, around 82% seen once. Those who donated were healthy bone marrow donors. As concerns this clone: The antigen is unknown.

Material: PBMCs. This TCR was sampled from a male donor in good health and CMV-seronegative.

CDR3 nucleotide sequence: TGTGCCAGCAGTATGACAGGGAGGAATGACGAGCAGTACTTC. Amino acid sequence: CASSMTGRNDEQYF. The J gene is TRBJ2-7, the V gene TRBV6-5; D may be TRBD1 (7 bases). CDR1 and CDR2 (germline): MNHEY, SVGAGI. This CDR3 region has 14 residues. Trimming stripped 5 bases from V and 5 bases from J, with 16 bases between.